A few counts support the clone carrying this T cell receptor (beta chain). Antigen: not known. Germline V CDR1 and CDR2: LNHDA, SQIVND (reference sequence). CDR3 length: 12 residues. Trimming stripped 6 bases from V and 3 bases from J, with 7 bases between. The record originates from a study of T-cell memory formation after mild COVID-19. Study findings and constraints: Second-wave clones peaking on day 37 lacked confirmed SARS-CoV-2 specificity. Later expanders leaned CD4+, whereas day 15 to 85 contracting clones were balanced CD4/CD8.

5'RACE with constant-segment primers built TCRalpha and TCRbeta cDNA libraries with UMIs. TCRdb fed the 5' RACE reads into MiXCR, producing one record per CDR3 protein. The data show roughly 190,000 distinct CDR3 sequences, 27% seen once. The chain is built from TRBV19 and TRBJ2-3; the D gene is possibly TRBD2 (6 bases). Sequencing used PBMCs or a T cell subset sorted from them (not recorded which). This TCR derives from an adult woman who had mild COVID-19 (a few samples of this study predate the infection). Cell type and time point are not known. The CDR3, as DNA: TGTGCCAGTAGCGGGAGTACAGATACGCAGTATTTT. Its translation is CASSGSTDTQYF. Full variable domain (rest looked up from reference TRBV19 and TRBJ2-3): DGGITQSPKYLFRKEGQNVTLSCEQNLNHDAMYWYRQDPGQGLRLIYYSQIVNDFQKGDIAEGYSVSREKKESFPLTVTSAQKNPTAFYLCASSGSTDTQYFGPGTRLTVL.